The source of this TCR beta chain is a study of T cell changes during pregnancy in multiple sclerosis. CDR1 and CDR2 (germline): SGHKS, YYEKEE (reference sequence). Trimming pared 1 base from V and 5 bases from J, leaving 10 bases between. The CDR3 has 14 amino acids. Libraries were prepared by immunoSEQ multiplex PCR; TCRdb keeps only in-frame clonotypes and omits some of them. Found here are 50,000 to 80,000 clones, 80% to 95% of them singletons; the top ten hold 1.4%. This specimen was peripheral blood, taken in the second trimester of pregnancy. The chain links TRBV5-5 to TRBJ2-1, with a possible D match to TRBD2 (6 bases). This TCR came from a female donor with multiple sclerosis, enrolled in a pregnancy study. CDR3 residues: CASSLLRGDNEQFF. CDR3 bases: TGTGCCAGCAGCTTGTTGCGGGGTGACAATGAGCAGTTCTTC.